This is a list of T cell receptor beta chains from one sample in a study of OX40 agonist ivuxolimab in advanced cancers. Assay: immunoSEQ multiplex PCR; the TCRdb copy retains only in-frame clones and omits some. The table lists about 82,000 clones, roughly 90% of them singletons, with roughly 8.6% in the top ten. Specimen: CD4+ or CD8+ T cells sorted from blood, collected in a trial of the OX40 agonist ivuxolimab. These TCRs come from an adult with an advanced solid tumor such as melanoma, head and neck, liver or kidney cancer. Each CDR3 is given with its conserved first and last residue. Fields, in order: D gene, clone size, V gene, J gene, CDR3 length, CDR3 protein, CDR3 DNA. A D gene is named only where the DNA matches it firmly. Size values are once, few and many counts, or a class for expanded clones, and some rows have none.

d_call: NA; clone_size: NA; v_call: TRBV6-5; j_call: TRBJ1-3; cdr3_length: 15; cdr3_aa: CASSTAGPSGNTIYF; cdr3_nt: TGTGCCAGCAGTACCGCCGGGCCATCTGGAAACACCATATATTTT
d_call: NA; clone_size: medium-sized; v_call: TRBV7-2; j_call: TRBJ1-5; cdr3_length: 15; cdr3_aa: CASSSYGASNQPQHF; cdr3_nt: TGTGCCAGCAGCTCCTATGGAGCTAGCAATCAGCCCCAGCATTTT
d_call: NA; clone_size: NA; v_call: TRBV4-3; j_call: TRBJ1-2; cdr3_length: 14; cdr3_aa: CASSQDRSGYGYTF; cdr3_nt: TGCGCCAGCAGCCAAGATCGGTCTGGCTATGGCTACACCTTC
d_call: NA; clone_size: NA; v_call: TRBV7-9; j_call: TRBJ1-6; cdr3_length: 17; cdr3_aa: CASSLKDDSSYNSPLHF; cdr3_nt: TGTGCCAGCAGCTTAAAGGACGATAGCTCCTATAATTCACCCCTCCACTTT
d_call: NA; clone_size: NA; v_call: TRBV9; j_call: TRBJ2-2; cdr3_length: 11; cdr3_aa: CASSAGGELFF; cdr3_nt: TGTGCCAGCAGCGCCGGGGGGGAGCTGTTTTTT
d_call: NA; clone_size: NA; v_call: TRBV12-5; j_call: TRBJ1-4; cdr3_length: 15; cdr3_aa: CASSLQGPGTRKLFF; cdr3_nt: TGTGCTAGTAGCCTCCAAGGGCCGGGGACCCGAAAACTGTTTTTT
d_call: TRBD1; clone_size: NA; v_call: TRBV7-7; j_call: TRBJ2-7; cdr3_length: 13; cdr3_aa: CASSFGQGHEQYF; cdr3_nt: TGTGCCAGCAGCTTCGGACAGGGTCACGAGCAGTACTTC
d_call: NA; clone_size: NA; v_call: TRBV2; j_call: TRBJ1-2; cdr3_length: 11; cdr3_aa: CASRGVDGYTF; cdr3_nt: TGTGCCAGCAGAGGAGTCGATGGCTACACCTTC
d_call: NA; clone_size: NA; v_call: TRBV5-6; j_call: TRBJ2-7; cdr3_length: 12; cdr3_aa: CASSTASLEQYF; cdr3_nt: TGTGCCAGCAGCACTGCTTCGCTCGAGCAGTACTTC
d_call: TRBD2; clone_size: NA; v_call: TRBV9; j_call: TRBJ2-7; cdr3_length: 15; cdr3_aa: CASSEGASGEYEQYF; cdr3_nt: TGTGCCAGCAGCGAGGGGGCTAGCGGGGAGTACGAGCAGTACTTC
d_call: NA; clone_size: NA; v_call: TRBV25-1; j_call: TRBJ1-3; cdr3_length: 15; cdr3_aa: CASSVHQDSGNTIYF; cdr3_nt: TGTGCCAGCAGTGTGCATCAGGACTCTGGAAACACCATATATTTT
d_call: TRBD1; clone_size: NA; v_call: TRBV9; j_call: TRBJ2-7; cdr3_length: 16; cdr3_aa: CASSVDLGQGFYEQYF; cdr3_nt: TGTGCCAGCAGCGTAGATCTCGGACAGGGGTTTTACGAGCAGTACTTC
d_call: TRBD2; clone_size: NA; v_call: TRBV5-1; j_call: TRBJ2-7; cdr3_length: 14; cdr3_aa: CASSLTSGGYEQYF; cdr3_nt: TGCGCCAGCAGCTTGACTAGCGGGGGCTACGAGCAGTACTTC
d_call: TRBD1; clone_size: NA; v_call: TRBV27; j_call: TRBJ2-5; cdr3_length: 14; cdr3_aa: CASSLSGGVQTQYF; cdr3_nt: TGTGCCAGCAGTTTATCAGGGGGCGTACAGACCCAGTACTTC
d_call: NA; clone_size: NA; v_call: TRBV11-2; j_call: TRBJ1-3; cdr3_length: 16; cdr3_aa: CASSPGTSRGRNTIYF; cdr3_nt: TGTGCCAGCAGCCCCGGGACCTCCCGAGGTAGAAACACCATATATTTT
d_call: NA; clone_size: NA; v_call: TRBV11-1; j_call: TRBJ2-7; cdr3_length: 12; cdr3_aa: CASSLVGHEQYF; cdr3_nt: TGTGCCAGCAGCTTAGTGGGGCACGAGCAGTACTTC
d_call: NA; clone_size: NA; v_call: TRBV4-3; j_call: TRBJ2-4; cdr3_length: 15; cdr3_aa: CASSQEVLAKNIQYF; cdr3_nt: TGCGCCAGCAGCCAAGAGGTCTTAGCCAAAAACATTCAGTACTTC
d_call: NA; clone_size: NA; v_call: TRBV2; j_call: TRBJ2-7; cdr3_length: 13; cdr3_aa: CASSEVGGYEQYF; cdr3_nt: TGTGCCAGCAGTGAGGTAGGGGGCTACGAGCAGTACTTC
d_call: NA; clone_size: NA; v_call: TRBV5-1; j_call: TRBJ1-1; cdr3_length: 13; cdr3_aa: CASRVVGGDEAFF; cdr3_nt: TGCGCCAGCAGGGTTGTAGGGGGTGATGAAGCTTTCTTT
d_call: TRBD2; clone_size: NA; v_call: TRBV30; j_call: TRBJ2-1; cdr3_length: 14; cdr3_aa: CAWSSSGGSHEQFF; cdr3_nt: TGTGCCTGGAGTTCTAGCGGGGGGTCACATGAGCAGTTCTTC
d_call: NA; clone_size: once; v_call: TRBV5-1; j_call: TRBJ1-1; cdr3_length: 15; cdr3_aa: CASSLSRNGNTEAFF; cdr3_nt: TGCGCCAGCAGCTTGTCTAGGAATGGGAACACTGAAGCTTTCTTT
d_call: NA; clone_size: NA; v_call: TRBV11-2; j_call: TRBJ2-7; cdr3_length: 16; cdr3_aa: CASSPGAGAPSYEQYF; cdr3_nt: TGTGCCAGCAGCCCAGGGGCGGGGGCACCTTCCTACGAGCAGTACTTC